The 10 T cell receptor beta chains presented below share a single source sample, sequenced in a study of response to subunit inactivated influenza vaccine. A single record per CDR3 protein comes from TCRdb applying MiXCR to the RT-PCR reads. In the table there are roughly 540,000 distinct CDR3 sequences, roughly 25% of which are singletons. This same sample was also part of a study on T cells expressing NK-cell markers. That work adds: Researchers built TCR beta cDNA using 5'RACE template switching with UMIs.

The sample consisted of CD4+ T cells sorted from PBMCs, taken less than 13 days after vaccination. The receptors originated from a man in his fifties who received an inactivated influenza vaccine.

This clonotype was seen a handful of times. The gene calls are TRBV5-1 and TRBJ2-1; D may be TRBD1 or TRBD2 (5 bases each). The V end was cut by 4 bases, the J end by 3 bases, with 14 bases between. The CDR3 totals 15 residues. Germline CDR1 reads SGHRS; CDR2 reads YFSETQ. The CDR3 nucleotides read TGCGCCAGCAGCCGGGATGGGACGGGCTACAATGAGCAGTTCTTC. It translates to CASSRDGTGYNEQFF. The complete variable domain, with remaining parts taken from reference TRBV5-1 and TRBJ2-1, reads KAGVTQTPRYLIKTRGQQVTLSCSPISGHRSVSWYQQTPGQGLQFLFEYFSETQRNKGNFPGRFSGRQFSNSRSEMNVSTLELGDSALYLCASSRDGTGYNEQFFGPGTRLTVL.

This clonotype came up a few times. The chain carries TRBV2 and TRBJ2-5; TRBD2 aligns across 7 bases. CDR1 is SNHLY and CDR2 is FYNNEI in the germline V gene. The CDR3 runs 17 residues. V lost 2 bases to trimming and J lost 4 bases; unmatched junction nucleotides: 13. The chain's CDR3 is CASSEKPGGSVRETQYF. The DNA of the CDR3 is TGTGCCAGCAGTGAAAAACCGGGGGGATCGGTTAGAGAGACCCAGTACTTC.

This chain's CDR3 is CASSLIGGGNYGYTF. DNA for the CDR3: TGCGCCAGCAGCCTTATTGGCGGAGGGAACTATGGCTACACCTTC. The chain carries TRBV4-3 and TRBJ1-2; D not resolved. CDR1 and CDR2 from the germline V gene are LGHNA and YSLEER. The CDR3 covers 15 residues. The ends were cut back, 4 bases at V and 2 bases at J, with 14 bases in the middle.

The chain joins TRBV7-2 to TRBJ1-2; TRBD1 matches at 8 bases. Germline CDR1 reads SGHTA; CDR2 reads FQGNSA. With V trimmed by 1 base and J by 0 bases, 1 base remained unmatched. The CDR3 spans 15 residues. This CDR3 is CASSLEQGANYGYTF. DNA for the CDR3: TGTGCCAGCAGCTTAGAACAGGGGGCTAACTATGGCTACACCTTC. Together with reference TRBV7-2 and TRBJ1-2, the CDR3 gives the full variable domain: GAGVSQSPSNKVTEKGKDVELRCDPISGHTALYWYRQSLGQGLEFLIYFQGNSAPDKSGLPSDRFSAERTGGSVSTLTIQRTQQEDSAVYLCASSLEQGANYGYTFGSGTRLTVV.

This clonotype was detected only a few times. In nucleotides, the CDR3 is TGCAGTGCTAGGGGGGCAGGTTTAGGCTACACCTTC. Translation gives CSARGAGLGYTF. The rearrangement links TRBV20-1 to TRBJ1-2, with TRBD1 as a possible D gene (6 bases). Germline V gene sequence: CDR1 DFQATT, CDR2 SNEGSKA (reference sequence). This CDR3 is 12 amino acids long. V lost 3 bases and J lost 8, with 13 bases in between.

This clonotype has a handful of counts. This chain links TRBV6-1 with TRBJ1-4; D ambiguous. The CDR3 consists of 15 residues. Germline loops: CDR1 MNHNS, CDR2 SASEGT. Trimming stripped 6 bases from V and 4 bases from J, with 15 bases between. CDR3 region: CASSPLGRSNEKLFF. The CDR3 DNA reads TGTGCCAGCAGCCCCCTCGGCAGGAGTAATGAAAAACTGTTTTTT.

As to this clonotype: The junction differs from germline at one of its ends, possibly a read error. The CDR3 loop is CASSSWDGADKQYF. CDR3 coding DNA: TGCGCCAGCAGCTCCTGGGACGGAGCAGATAAGCAGTATTTT. The chain couples TRBV5-1 to TRBJ2-3; TRBD1 or TRBD2 may be the D gene (5 bases each). This CDR3 is built from 14 residues. CDR1 and CDR2 from the germline V gene are SGHRS and YFSETQ. Full variable domain (outside the CDR3, taken from reference TRBV5-1 and TRBJ2-3): KAGVTQTPRYLIKTRGQQVTLSCSPISGHRSVSWYQQTPGQGLQFLFEYFSETQRNKGNFPGRFSGRQFSNSRSEMNVSTLELGDSALYLCASSSWDGADKQYFGPGTRLTVL.

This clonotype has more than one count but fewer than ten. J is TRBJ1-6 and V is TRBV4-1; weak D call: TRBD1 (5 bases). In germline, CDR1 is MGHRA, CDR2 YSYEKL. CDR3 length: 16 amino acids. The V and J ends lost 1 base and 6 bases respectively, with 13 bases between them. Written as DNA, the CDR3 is TGCGCCAGCAGCCAAGGACCGCGGGGGGGTAATTCACCCCTCCACTTT. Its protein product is CASSQGPRGGNSPLHF.

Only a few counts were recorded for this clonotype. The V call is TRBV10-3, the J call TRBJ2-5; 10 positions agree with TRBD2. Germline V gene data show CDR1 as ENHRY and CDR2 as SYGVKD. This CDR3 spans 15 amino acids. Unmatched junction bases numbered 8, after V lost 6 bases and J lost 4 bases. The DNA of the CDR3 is TGTGCCATCAGAGGCAGCGGGGGGGCCGGAGAGACCCAGTACTTC. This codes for CAIRGSGGAGETQYF.

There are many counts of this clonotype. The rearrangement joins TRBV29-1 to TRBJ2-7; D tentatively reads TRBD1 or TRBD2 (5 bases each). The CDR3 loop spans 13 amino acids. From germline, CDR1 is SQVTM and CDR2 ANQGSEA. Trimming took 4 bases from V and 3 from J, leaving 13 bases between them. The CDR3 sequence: CSVAGTVDYEQYF. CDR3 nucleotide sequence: TGCAGCGTTGCCGGGACGGTTGACTACGAGCAGTACTTC.